One and the same sample provided the 27 T cell receptor beta chains below, sequenced in a study of CD8 T cells in ankylosing spondylitis. Each CDR3 protein gets one entry after TCRdb re-called the 5' RACE reads with MiXCR. This repertoire shows about 110,000 distinct CDR3 sequences, nearly 25% found once; its top ten account for more than 9%. The sequenced material came from synovial fluid, either unsorted or a sorted T cell fraction (not recorded which). These receptors were collected from a male donor with ankylosing spondylitis.

The table lists this clonotype with a few counts. The gene calls are TRBV5-6 and TRBJ1-1; 8 bases agree with TRBD1. The trim removed 4 bases at V and 0 bases at J, leaving 8 bases unmatched. CDR3 length: 16 residues. Germline V gives CDR1 SGHDT, CDR2 YYEEEE. CDR3 DNA sequence: TGTGCCAGCAGCCTCGGACAGGGTAGCATGAACACTGAAGCTTTCTTT. It yields the protein CASSLGQGSMNTEAFF.

The rearrangement uses TRBV20-1 and TRBJ2-1; D may be TRBD2 (5 bases). Between the trimmed V and J ends, which lost 5 bases and 3 bases, there was a span of 11 bases. CDR3 length equals 13 residues. The germline gives CDR1 DFQATT, CDR2 SNEGSKA (reference sequence). The CDR3, as DNA: TGCAGTGCTTTTCCGGGATACTACAATGAGCAGTTCTTC. Its translation: CSAFPGYYNEQFF.

This clonotype turned up a few times. This may arise from a read error, as a much more abundant clone is one base away. The chain combines TRBV20-1 with TRBJ1-3; maybe TRBD1 (6 bases). CDR1 is DFQATT, CDR2 SNEGSKA, per germline (reference sequence). V was cut by 5 bases and J by 6 bases, with 17 bases left in between. The CDR3 contains 14 residues. The CDR3 nucleotides read TGCAGTGCTCCTTCGGGGGCTGGGGAAAACACCATATATTTT. Its translation is CSAPSGAGENTIYF.

V is TRBV12-3 or TRBV12-4 and J is TRBJ2-2; 9 bases are a match to TRBD2. V shed 6 bases, J shed 4 bases, and the junction held 15 bases outside the gene matches. The CDR3 contains 18 residues. The CDR3 loop is CASRINPLVAGATGELFF. The CDR3 DNA reads as TGTGCCAGCAGGATAAACCCCCTGGTAGCGGGAGCCACCGGGGAGCTGTTTTTT.

This clonotype occurred a few times. This sequence joins TRBV19 and TRBJ1-4; D gene uncertain. The germline V gene has CDR1 LNHDA and CDR2 SQIVND (reference sequence). V lost 5 bases, J lost 2 bases, and 9 bases lay in between. The CDR3 has 14 amino acids. The CDR3 loop is CASSRSRTNEKLFF. CDR3 sequence (DNA): TGTGCCAGTAGTCGGTCAAGGACTAATGAAAAACTGTTTTTT.

This clonotype was counted a few times. The chain employs TRBV15 and TRBJ2-2; D may be TRBD2 (7 bases). CDR1 is LNHNV, CDR2 YYDKDF, per germline (reference sequence). V dropped 0 bases and J dropped 1 base, with 15 bases sitting between them. CDR3 length: 18 amino acids. For the CDR3, the DNA is TGTGCCACCAGCAGAGATCCCCTCGGGGGGCTGAACACCGGGGAGCTGTTTTTT. Encoded protein: CATSRDPLGGLNTGELFF.

The chain is built from TRBV20-1 and TRBJ2-7, with 14 bases fitting TRBD2. The CDR3 covers 17 residues. CDR1 and CDR2 from the germline V gene are DFQATT and SNEGSKA (reference sequence). V was pared by 1 base and J by 0 bases, with 5 bases of the junction left unmatched. CDR3 residues: CSARGPGLAGGSYEQYF. The CDR3, as DNA: TGCAGTGCTAGAGGCCCTGGACTAGCGGGAGGCTCCTACGAGCAGTACTTC.

This clonotype was counted once. The J gene is TRBJ2-5, the V gene TRBV12-3 or TRBV12-4; 9 bases line up with TRBD2. The CDR3 runs to 15 residues. The J segment lost 2 bases and the V segment lost 2 bases, leaving 3 bases of the junction unmatched. In DNA form, the CDR3 reads TGTGCCAGCAGTTTAAGGCTAGCGGGGCAAGAGACCCAGTACTTC. As protein: CASSLRLAGQETQYF.

A single count supports this clonotype. The gene calls are TRBV4-1 and TRBJ1-4; 7 positions agree with TRBD1. Per germline, CDR1 MGHRA and CDR2 YSYEKL. The CDR3 has 16 residues. V was pared by 3 bases and J by 11 bases, with 15 bases of the junction left unmatched. The DNA of the CDR3 is TGCGCCAGCAGCCAGGATTTTCGGACAGGCCGAAAGAAACTGTTTTTT. Translated: CASSQDFRTGRKKLFF.

Only a few counts were recorded for this clonotype. The chain links TRBV5-1 to TRBJ2-7; 11 bases align to TRBD2. The CDR3 length is 17 residues. J gave up 2 bases and V 8 bases, and 15 bases lay outside the gene matches. Germline V CDR1 and CDR2: SGHRS, YFSETQ. CDR3 in DNA: TGCGCCAGTTCCGGGACTAGCGGCACCCCCACGCCCTACGAGCAGTACTTC. This codes for CASSGTSGTPTPYEQYF.

This clonotype has at least ten counts. The V gene is TRBV5-1, the J gene TRBJ2-2, with TRBD2 as a possible D gene (5 bases). The CDR3 totals 13 residues. Germline-derived CDR1 and CDR2 are SGHRS and YFSETQ. V lost 1 base to trimming and J lost 6 bases, with 7 bases between them. CDR3 in DNA: TGCGCCAGCAGCTTGACTAGTTCCGGGGAGCTGTTTTTT. It is translated as CASSLTSSGELFF.

V and J are TRBV7-9 and TRBJ1-5; D remains unclear. V was cut by 1 base and J by 5 bases, with 6 bases left in between. There are 13 residues in the CDR3. Germline-derived CDR1 and CDR2 are SEHNR and FQNEAQ (reference sequence). In nucleotides, the CDR3 is TGTGCCAGCAGCTTAGAAAAGGATCAGCCCCAGCATTTT. Protein: CASSLEKDQPQHF.

Concerning this clonotype itself: Mismatch with germline at one junction end may stem from a read error. The rearrangement links TRBV13 to TRBJ2-1, with D perhaps given as TRBD1 or TRBD2 (5 bases each). The CDR3 is made up of 15 amino acids. CDR1 is PRHDT, CDR2 FYEKMQ, per germline (reference sequence). The CDR3 DNA is TGTGCCAGCGGCTTGGGGGTAGGGTTAAACAATGAGCAGTTCTTC. It is translated as CASGLGVGLNNEQFF. Drawing the rest from reference TRBV13 and TRBJ2-1, the complete variable domain is AAGVIQSPRHLIKEKRETATLKCYPIPRHDTVYWYQQGPGQDPQFLISFYEKMQSDKGSIPDRFSAQQFSDYHSELNMSSLELGDSALYFCASGLGVGLNNEQFFGPGTRLTVL.

This clonotype turned up a few times. This rearrangement joins TRBV6-1 to TRBJ2-1, with D hard to call. The CDR3 length is 16 residues. Germline loops: CDR1 MNHNS, CDR2 SASEGT. V was pared by 5 bases and J by 9 bases, with 23 bases between. CDR3 sequence reads: CASSKLEAIMGSEQFF. As DNA, the CDR3 is TGTGCCAGCAGTAAACTTGAGGCAATCATGGGCAGTGAGCAGTTCTTC.

The chain joins TRBV2 to TRBJ2-7, with D uncertain. The CDR3 extends over 13 amino acids. Trimming took off 4 bases at V and 2 bases at J, with 9 bases between the two ends. In germline, CDR1 is SNHLY, CDR2 FYNNEI. CDR3 sequence (DNA): TGTGCCAGCAGTGCTCAAGAAACCTACGAGCAGTACTTC. Translation gives CASSAQETYEQYF.

CDR3: CASSPIRRDRVQETQYF. The CDR3 bases are TGTGCCAGCAGCCCAATTCGCCGGGACAGGGTTCAAGAGACCCAGTACTTC. The chain uses TRBV2 and TRBJ2-5, with 9 nucleotides matching TRBD1. Germline V CDR1 and CDR2: SNHLY, FYNNEI. V trimming: 6 bases; J trimming: 2 bases; junction bases outside the gene matches: 13. This CDR3 has 17 amino acids.

This clonotype was counted between two and nine times. The J gene is TRBJ2-2, the V gene TRBV11-2; 11 bases are a match to TRBD2. The junction had 0 bases not matched to a gene; V was cut back by 2 bases and J by 1 base. The CDR3 covers 16 residues. Germline V CDR1 and CDR2: SGHAT, FQNNGV. CDR3 in amino acids: CASSLTSGRNTGELFF. Written as DNA, the CDR3 is TGTGCCAGCAGCTTAACTAGCGGGAGGAACACCGGGGAGCTGTTTTTT.

This chain links TRBV29-1 with TRBJ2-3; D is unclear. Trimming shortened V by 1 base and J by 2 bases, and 7 bases separated the two germline ends. The length of the CDR3 is 13 residues. From germline, CDR1 is SQVTM and CDR2 ANQGSEA. The CDR3 DNA follows: TGCAGCGTTGAAGGGTTCCACACAGATACGCAGTATTTT. This translates into CSVEGFHTDTQYF.

The chain employs TRBV2 and TRBJ2-3; TRBD1 aligns across 10 bases. Germline CDR1 and CDR2: SNHLY and FYNNEI. Unmatched junction bases numbered 3, after V lost 5 bases and J lost 4 bases. The CDR3 has 14 residues. The CDR3 DNA is TGTGCCAGCAGTAAGGGGACAGGGGCAGATACGCAGTATTTT. Protein sequence: CASSKGTGADTQYF.

The rearrangement links TRBV7-8 to TRBJ1-1; D is ambiguous. CDR3 size: 11 residues. V lost 4 bases and J lost 8, with 8 bases in between. The V gene's germline CDR1 is SGHVS and CDR2 FQNEAQ. The CDR3 loop is CASSSLQEAFF. CDR3 nucleotides: TGTGCCAGCAGCTCCCTTCAGGAAGCTTTCTTT.

V usage is TRBV20-1 and J usage is TRBJ2-3; D uncertain. The CDR3 consists of 16 residues. Per the germline V gene, CDR1 is DFQATT and CDR2 is SNEGSKA (reference sequence). V was clipped by 2 bases and J by 0 bases, with 15 bases between them. The CDR3 DNA follows: TGCAGTGCTAGATCTATGGCAGCGTCTAGCACAGATACGCAGTATTTT. Protein: CSARSMAASSTDTQYF.

The chain couples TRBV20-1 to TRBJ2-1; 9 positions agree with TRBD1. This CDR3 is built from 14 residues. With 4 bases clipped from V and 7 bases from J, the junction kept 8 bases outside the gene matches. CDR1 is DFQATT and CDR2 is SNEGSKA in the germline V gene (reference sequence). The CDR3 coding sequence is TGCAGTGCTATCCGGGACAGGGTAGTGAATGAGCAGTTCTTC. Encoded protein: CSAIRDRVVNEQFF.

There are a few counts of this clonotype. The V call is TRBV4-2, the J call TRBJ2-1; D may be TRBD2 (6 bases). The CDR3 is 14 residues long. V dropped 3 bases and J dropped 4 bases, with 10 bases sitting between them. The germline V gene encodes CDR1 LGHNA and CDR2 YNFKEQ. Here the CDR3 reads CASSQLGLYNEQFF. CDR3 in DNA: TGTGCCAGCAGCCAGCTGGGACTTTACAATGAGCAGTTCTTC.

The sample holds many counts of this clonotype. The chain couples TRBV11-2 to TRBJ1-5; D is undetermined. The CDR3 spans 15 residues. Per the germline V gene, CDR1 is SGHAT and CDR2 is FQNNGV. The V end lost 5 bases, the J end lost 9 bases, and 20 bases lay between the germline ends. The CDR3 loop is CASSADRREASPQHF. CDR3 coding DNA: TGTGCCAGCAGCGCCGATCGGAGGGAAGCATCGCCCCAGCATTTT.

This clonotype has just a few counts. The chain links TRBV5-1 to TRBJ1-2, with a weak D call TRBD1 (5 bases). The germline V and J ends were trimmed by 3 bases and 7 bases, with 13 bases remaining between them. CDR1 is SGHRS and CDR2 is YFSETQ in the germline V gene. The CDR3 consists of 13 residues. CDR3 sequence reads: CASSYGGESGYTF. CDR3 coding DNA: TGCGCCAGCAGCTATGGGGGTGAATCTGGCTACACCTTC.

This clonotype was detected a few times. The CDR3 sequence: CASSSGPSYEQYF. In DNA, the CDR3 is TGTGCCAGCAGCTCCGGACCCTCCTACGAGCAGTACTTC. The chain employs TRBV11-2 and TRBJ2-7, with D uncertain. The CDR3 runs to 13 residues. Trimming shortened V by 4 bases and J by 0 bases, and 7 bases separated the two germline ends. Germline CDR1 reads SGHAT; CDR2 reads FQNNGV.

The chain couples TRBV7-9 to TRBJ1-2; D unresolved. Germline CDR1 and CDR2: SEHNR and FQNEAQ (reference sequence). V lost 6 bases to trimming and J lost 6 bases, with 11 bases between them. The CDR3 is 12 amino acids. This CDR3 is CASSGRSDGYTF. The CDR3 DNA follows: TGTGCCAGCAGTGGCAGGAGTGATGGCTACACCTTC.